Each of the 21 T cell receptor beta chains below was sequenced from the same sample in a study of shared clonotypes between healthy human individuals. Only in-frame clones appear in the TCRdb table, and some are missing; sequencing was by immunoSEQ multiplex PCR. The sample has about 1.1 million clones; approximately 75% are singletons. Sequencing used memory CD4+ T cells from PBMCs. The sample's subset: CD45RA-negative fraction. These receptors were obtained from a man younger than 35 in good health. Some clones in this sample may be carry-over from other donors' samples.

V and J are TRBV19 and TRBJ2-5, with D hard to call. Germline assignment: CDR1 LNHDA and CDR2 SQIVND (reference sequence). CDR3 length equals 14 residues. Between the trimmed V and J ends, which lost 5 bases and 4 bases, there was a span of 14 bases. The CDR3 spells CASSDLLRLETQYF. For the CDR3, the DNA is TGTGCCAGTAGTGACCTCTTACGACTAGAGACCCAGTACTTC.

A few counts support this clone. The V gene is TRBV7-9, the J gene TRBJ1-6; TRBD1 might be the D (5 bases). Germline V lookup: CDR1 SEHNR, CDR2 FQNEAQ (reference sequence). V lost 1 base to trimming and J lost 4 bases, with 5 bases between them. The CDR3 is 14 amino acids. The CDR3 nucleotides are TGTGCCAGCAGCTTAGAGGGGTATAATTCACCCCTCCACTTT. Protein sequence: CASSLEGYNSPLHF.

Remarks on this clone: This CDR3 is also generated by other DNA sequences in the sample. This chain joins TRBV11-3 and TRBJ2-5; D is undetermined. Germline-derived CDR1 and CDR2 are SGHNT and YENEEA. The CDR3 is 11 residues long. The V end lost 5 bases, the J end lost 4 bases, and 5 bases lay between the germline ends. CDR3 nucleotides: TGTGCCAGCAGCAAGGGAGAGACCCAGTACTTC. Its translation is CASSKGETQYF.

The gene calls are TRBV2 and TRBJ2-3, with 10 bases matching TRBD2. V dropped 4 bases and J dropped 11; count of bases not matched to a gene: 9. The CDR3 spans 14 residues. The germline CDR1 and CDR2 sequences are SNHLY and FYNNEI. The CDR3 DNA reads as TGTGCCAGCAGTGGGGGGCTAGCGGGAGTGATGCAGTATTTT. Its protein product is CASSGGLAGVMQYF.

The CDR3 DNA is TGTGCCAGCAGTTATTCTAGCAATCAGCCCCAGCATTTT. Translated: CASSYSSNQPQHF. The chain uses TRBV6-1 and TRBJ1-5; no firm D call. V was trimmed by 5 bases and J by 0 bases, leaving 5 bases between them. Germline CDR1 is MNHNS and CDR2 is SASEGT. This CDR3 contains 13 residues.

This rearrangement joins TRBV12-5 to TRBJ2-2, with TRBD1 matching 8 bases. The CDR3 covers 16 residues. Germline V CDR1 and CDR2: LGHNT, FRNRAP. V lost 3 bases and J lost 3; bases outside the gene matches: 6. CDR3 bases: TGTGCTAGTGGTTTAGGTGGACAGGGTCACACCGGGGAGCTGTTTTTT. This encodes CASGLGGQGHTGELFF.

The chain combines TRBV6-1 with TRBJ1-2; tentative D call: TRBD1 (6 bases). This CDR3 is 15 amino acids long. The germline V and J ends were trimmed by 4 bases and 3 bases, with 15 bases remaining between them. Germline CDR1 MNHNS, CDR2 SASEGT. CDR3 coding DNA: TGTGCCAGCAGTGGTCGACAGGAAATATACTATGGCTACACCTTC. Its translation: CASSGRQEIYYGYTF.

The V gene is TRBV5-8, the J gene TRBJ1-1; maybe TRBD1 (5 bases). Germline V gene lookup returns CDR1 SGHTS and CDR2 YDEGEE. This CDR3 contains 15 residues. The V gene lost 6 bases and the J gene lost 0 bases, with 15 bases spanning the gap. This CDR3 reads CASTRGGNVNTEAFF. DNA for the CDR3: TGTGCCAGCACCCGCGGGGGGAACGTGAACACTGAAGCTTTCTTT.

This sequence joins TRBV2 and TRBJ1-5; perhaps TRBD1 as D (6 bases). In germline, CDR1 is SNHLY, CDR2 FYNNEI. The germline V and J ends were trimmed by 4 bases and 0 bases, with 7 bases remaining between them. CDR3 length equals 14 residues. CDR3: CASSAQGSNQPQHF. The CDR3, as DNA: TGTGCCAGCAGTGCACAGGGTAGCAATCAGCCCCAGCATTTT.

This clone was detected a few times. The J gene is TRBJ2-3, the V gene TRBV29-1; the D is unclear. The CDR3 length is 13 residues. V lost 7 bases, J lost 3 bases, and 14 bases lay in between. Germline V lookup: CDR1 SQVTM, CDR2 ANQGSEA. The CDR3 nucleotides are TGCAGCGGCGACAATGGTGGGACAGATACGCAGTATTTT. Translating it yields CSGDNGGTDTQYF.

DNA for the CDR3: TGCGCCAGCGGAAGACAGGGGAGCACAGATACGCAGTATTTT. Translation: CASGRQGSTDTQYF. The V and J genes are TRBV5-1 and TRBJ2-3; 8 bases agree with TRBD1. The V gene end was trimmed by 7 bases and the J gene end by 0 bases; junction bases not matched to a gene: 4. Germline-derived CDR1 and CDR2 are SGHRS and YFSETQ. The CDR3 consists of 14 residues.

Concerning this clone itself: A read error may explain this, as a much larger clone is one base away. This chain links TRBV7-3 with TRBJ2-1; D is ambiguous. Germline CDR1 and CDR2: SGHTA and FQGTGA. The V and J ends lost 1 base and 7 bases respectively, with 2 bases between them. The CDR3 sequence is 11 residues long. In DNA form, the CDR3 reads TGTGCCAGCAGCTTAAGTAATGAGCAGTTCTTC. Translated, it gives CASSLSNEQFF.

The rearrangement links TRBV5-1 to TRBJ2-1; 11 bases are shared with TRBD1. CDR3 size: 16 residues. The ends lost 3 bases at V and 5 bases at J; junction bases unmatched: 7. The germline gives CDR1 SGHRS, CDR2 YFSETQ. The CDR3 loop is CASSSSGTGGHNEQFF. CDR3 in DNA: TGCGCCAGCAGCTCCTCCGGGACAGGGGGACACAATGAGCAGTTCTTC.

CDR3 DNA sequence: TGTGCCAGCAGCTTCCGGGACAGGGTGAGCGAGCAGTACTTC. This gives the protein CASSFRDRVSEQYF. The chain employs TRBV7-9 and TRBJ2-5, with 9 positions matching TRBD1. The J call is doubtful: the DNA matches TRBJ2-7 better. Germline values: CDR1 SEHNR, CDR2 FQNEAQ (reference sequence). This CDR3 has 14 residues.

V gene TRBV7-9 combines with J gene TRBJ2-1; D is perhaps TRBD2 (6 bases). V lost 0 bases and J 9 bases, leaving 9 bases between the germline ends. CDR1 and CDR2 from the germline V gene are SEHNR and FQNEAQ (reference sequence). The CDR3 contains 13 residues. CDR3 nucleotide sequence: TGTGCCAGCAGCTTAGCTGGCGGGGCTGAGCAGTTCTTC. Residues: CASSLAGGAEQFF.

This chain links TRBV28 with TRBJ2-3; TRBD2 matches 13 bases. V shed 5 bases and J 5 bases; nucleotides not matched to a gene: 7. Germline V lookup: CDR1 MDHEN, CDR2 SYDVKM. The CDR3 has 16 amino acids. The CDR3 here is CASSIGLAGVIDTQYF. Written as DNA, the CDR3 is TGTGCCAGCAGTATCGGACTAGCGGGAGTAATAGATACGCAGTATTTT. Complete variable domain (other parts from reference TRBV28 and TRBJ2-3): DVKVTQSSRYLVKRTGEKVFLECVQDMDHENMFWYRQDPGLGLRLIYFSYDVKMKEKGDIPEGYSVSREKKERFSLILESASTNQTSMYLCASSIGLAGVIDTQYFGPGTRLTVL.

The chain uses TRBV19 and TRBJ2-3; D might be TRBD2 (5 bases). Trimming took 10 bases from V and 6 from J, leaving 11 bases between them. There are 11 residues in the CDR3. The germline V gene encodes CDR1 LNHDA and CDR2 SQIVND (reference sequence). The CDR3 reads CATVEEDTQYF. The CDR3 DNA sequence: TGTGCCACGGTGGAGGAGGATACGCAGTATTTT. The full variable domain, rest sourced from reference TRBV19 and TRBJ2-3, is DGGITQSPKYLFRKEGQNVTLSCEQNLNHDAMYWYRQDPGQGLRLIYYSQIVNDFQKGDIAEGYSVSREKKESFPLTVTSAQKNPTAFYLCATVEEDTQYFGPGTRLTVL.

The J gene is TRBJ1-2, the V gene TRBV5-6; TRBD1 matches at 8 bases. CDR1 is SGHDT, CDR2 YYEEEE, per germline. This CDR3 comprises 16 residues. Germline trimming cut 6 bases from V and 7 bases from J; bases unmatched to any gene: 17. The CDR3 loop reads CASIPQAGGLWGGYTF. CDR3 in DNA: TGTGCCAGCATCCCCCAGGCAGGGGGCTTGTGGGGTGGCTACACCTTC.

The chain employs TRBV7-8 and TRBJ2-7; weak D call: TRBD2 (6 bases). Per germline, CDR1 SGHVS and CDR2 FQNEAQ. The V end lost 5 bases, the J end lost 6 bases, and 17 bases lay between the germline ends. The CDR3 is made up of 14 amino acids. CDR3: CASSTGVGLSEQYF. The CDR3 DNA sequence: TGTGCCAGCAGCACGGGAGTGGGGCTAAGCGAGCAGTACTTC.

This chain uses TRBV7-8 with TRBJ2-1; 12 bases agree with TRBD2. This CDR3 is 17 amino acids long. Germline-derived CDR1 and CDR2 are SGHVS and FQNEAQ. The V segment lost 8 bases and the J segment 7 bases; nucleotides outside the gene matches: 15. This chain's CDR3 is CASARSASGRAGNEQFF. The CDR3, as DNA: TGTGCCAGCGCCCGAAGTGCTAGCGGGAGGGCTGGGAATGAGCAGTTCTTC. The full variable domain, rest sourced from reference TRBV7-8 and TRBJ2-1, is GAGVSQSPRYKVAKRGQDVALRCDPISGHVSLFWYQQALGQGPEFLTYFQNEAQLDKSGLPSDRFFAERPEGSVSTLKIQRTQQEDSAVYLCASARSASGRAGNEQFFGPGTRLTVL.

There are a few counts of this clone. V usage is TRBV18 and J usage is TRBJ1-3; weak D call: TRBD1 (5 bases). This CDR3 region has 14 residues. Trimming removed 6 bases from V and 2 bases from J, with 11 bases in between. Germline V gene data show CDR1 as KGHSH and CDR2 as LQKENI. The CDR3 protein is CASSRGGAGNTIYF. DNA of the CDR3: TGTGCCAGCTCTCGCGGGGGAGCTGGAAACACCATATATTTT.